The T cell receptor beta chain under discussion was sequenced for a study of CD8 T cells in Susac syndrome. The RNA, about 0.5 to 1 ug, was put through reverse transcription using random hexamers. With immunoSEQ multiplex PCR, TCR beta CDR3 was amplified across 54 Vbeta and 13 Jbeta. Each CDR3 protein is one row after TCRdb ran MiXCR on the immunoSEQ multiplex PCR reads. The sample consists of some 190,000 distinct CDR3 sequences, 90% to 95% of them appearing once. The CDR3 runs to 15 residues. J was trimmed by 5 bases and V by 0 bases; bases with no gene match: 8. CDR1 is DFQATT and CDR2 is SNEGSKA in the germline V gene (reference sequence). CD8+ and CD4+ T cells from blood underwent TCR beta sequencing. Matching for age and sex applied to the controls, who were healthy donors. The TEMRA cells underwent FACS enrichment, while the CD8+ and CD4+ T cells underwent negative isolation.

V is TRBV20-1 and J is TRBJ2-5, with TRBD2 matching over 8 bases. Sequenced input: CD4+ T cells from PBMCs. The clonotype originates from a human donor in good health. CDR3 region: CSARDNAGGRETQYF. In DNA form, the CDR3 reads TGCAGTGCTAGAGATAATGCGGGGGGCAGGGAGACCCAGTACTTC.